A single sample gave rise to the 26 T cell receptor beta chains below, sequenced in a study of identical twins. TCRdb redid the calling of the 5' RACE reads with MiXCR, one entry per CDR3 protein. The sample yields 1.5 million to 2 million distinct CDR3 sequences, under 35% seen once. Sequences were obtained from cord blood. The receptors were sampled from a newborn girl in good health.

This clonotype occurred many times. CDR3 in DNA: TGTGCCAGCAGCGTCCAGGGAGGGAACACTGAAGCTTTCTTT. Residues: CASSVQGGNTEAFF. The chain is built from TRBV9 and TRBJ1-1, with D possibly matching TRBD1 (5 bases). V was clipped by 2 bases and J by 1 base, with 9 bases between them. Germline-derived CDR1 and CDR2 are SGDLS and YYNGEE. The CDR3 consists of 14 residues. The whole variable domain, filled in from reference TRBV9 and TRBJ1-1, reads DSGVTQTPKHLITATGQRVTLRCSPRSGDLSVYWYQQSLDQGLQFLIQYYNGEERAKGNILERFSAQQFPDLHSELNLSSLELGDSALYFCASSVQGGNTEAFFGQGTRLTVV.

The chain joins TRBV28 to TRBJ2-1, with D possibly matching TRBD2 (5 bases). Trimming removed 0 bases at V and 5 bases at J, with 11 bases between. The CDR3 spans 15 residues. Germline CDR1 MDHEN, CDR2 SYDVKM. CDR3 sequence: CASSLWRESDNEQFF. CDR3 DNA: TGTGCCAGCAGTTTATGGAGGGAGTCCGACAATGAGCAGTTCTTC.

This clonotype has just a few counts. The chain carries TRBV28 and TRBJ1-2, with TRBD1 as a possible D gene (5 bases). Germline V gene data show CDR1 as MDHEN and CDR2 as SYDVKM. V lost 5 bases and J lost 8, with 21 bases in between. The CDR3 contains 15 residues. The CDR3 bases are TGTGCCAGCAGTGCGACGACCTTTCGGGACGAAGGCTACACCTTC. Translation gives CASSATTFRDEGYTF.

The gene calls are TRBV6-5 and TRBJ1-4, with D hard to call. The CDR3 has 14 amino acids. The germline V gene encodes CDR1 MNHEY and CDR2 SVGAGI. V lost 6 bases and J 6 bases, leaving 14 bases between the germline ends. The CDR3 region has the DNA TGTGCCAGCAGCTCCAGGACGGACTATGAAAAACTGTTTTTT. It codes for CASSSRTDYEKLFF.

Note on this clonotype: The junction and the germline gene differ at one end; a read error may be behind it. The chain recombines TRBV6-6 with TRBJ1-5, with unresolved D. CDR3 length equals 14 residues. Germline CDR1 MNHNY, CDR2 SVGAGI (reference sequence). CDR3 sequence: CASIYFSGNQPQHF. CDR3 in DNA: TGTGCCAGCATTTACTTTTCGGGAAATCAGCCCCAGCATTTT.

This clonotype was detected a few times. The V call is TRBV4-2, the J call TRBJ2-7; D tentatively fits TRBD1 or TRBD2 (5 bases each). Per the germline V gene, CDR1 is LGHNA and CDR2 is YNFKEQ. V gave up 1 base and J gave up 5 bases, with 15 bases separating them. This CDR3 contains 15 residues. The CDR3 DNA is TGTGCCAGCAGCCAAGCCTTGGGACCAACGGACGAGCAGTACTTC. Amino acids: CASSQALGPTDEQYF.

This clonotype was seen a few times. This sequence joins TRBV5-1 and TRBJ2-7; TRBD2 aligns across 7 bases. The CDR3 spans 15 residues. The ends lost 0 bases at V and 5 bases at J; junction bases unmatched: 8. The germline CDR1 and CDR2 sequences are SGHRS and YFSETQ. The CDR3 DNA sequence: TGCGCCAGCAGCTTGGTTCCCGGGACTAACAACGAGCAGTACTTC. Its protein product is CASSLVPGTNNEQYF.

The J gene is TRBJ2-4, the V gene TRBV9; 10 bases agree with TRBD1. The assigned J gene may be wrong: the sequence end matches TRBJ2-7 better. Germline V gives CDR1 SGDLS, CDR2 YYNGEE. This CDR3 spans 15 amino acids. The CDR3 bases are TGTGCCAGCAGCGTAAGGACAGGGGGGACTAACGAGCAGTACTTC. This gives the protein CASSVRTGGTNEQYF.

This clonotype has a handful of counts. V and J are TRBV28 and TRBJ2-7; tentatively, D is TRBD1 (5 bases). Deletions cut 9 bases from V and 2 bases from J, with 17 bases between. The CDR3 is made up of 14 amino acids. The V gene's germline CDR1 is MDHEN and CDR2 SYDVKM. The CDR3 loop is CASGALHPPYEQYF. CDR3 nucleotide sequence: TGTGCCAGTGGGGCGTTGCACCCTCCCTACGAGCAGTACTTC.

This clonotype appeared a few times. V gene TRBV15 combines with J gene TRBJ2-2; D ambiguous. CDR3 length: 13 residues. The germline V and J ends were trimmed by 3 bases and 1 base, with 3 bases remaining between them. The germline CDR1 and CDR2 sequences are LNHNV and YYDKDF (reference sequence). The CDR3 here is CATSRLNTGELFF. The CDR3 DNA reads as TGTGCCACCAGCAGGCTGAACACCGGGGAGCTGTTTTTT.

The J gene is TRBJ2-3, the V gene TRBV28; TRBD2 might be the D (7 bases). CDR1 and CDR2 (germline): MDHEN, SYDVKM. Trimming removed 3 bases at V and 0 bases at J, with 13 bases between. This CDR3 is 16 amino acids long. CDR3 residues: CASSLAGAASTDTQYF. CDR3 nucleotides: TGTGCCAGCAGTTTGGCGGGGGCCGCTAGCACAGATACGCAGTATTTT.

This clonotype was observed a handful of times. The chain couples TRBV21-1 to TRBJ1-1; TRBD1 reflects the table's D call only, with no check against the DNA. TRBV21-1 is tagged as a pseudogene. CDR3 length equals 16 residues. Here the CDR3 reads CATKDSPQINTPEAFF. The CDR3 bases are TGTGCCACCAAGGACAGCCCCCAGATCAACACTCCTGAAGCTTTCTTT.

V is TRBV28 and J is TRBJ1-5; D unclear. This CDR3 comprises 14 residues. Germline loops: CDR1 MDHEN, CDR2 SYDVKM. V lost 6 bases and J 6 bases, leaving 15 bases between the germline ends. The CDR3 sequence is CASSPVGSGQPQHF. The CDR3 DNA reads TGTGCCAGCAGCCCCGTAGGGAGCGGTCAGCCCCAGCATTTT.

The chain uses TRBV30 and TRBJ2-3; no clear D. Trimming took 6 bases from V and 6 from J, leaving 13 bases between them. Germline V gene sequence: CDR1 GTSNPN, CDR2 SVGIG (reference sequence). The CDR3 sequence is 12 residues long. This CDR3 reads CACGNRFDTQYF. The CDR3 DNA reads TGTGCCTGCGGAAATAGATTCGATACGCAGTATTTT.

This clonotype was detected only a few times. V and J are TRBV7-2 and TRBJ1-6; D not resolved. The V end was cut by 2 bases, the J end by 3 bases, with 8 bases between. The CDR3 consists of 15 residues. Germline V gene sequence: CDR1 SGHTA, CDR2 FQGNSA. CDR3 residues: CASSLQQIYNSPLHF. DNA for the CDR3: TGTGCCAGCAGCTTACAGCAAATCTATAATTCACCCCTCCACTTT.

The chain employs TRBV7-2 and TRBJ2-1, with 16 bases lining up with TRBD2. This CDR3 comprises 19 residues. Germline values: CDR1 SGHTA, CDR2 FQGNSA. Trimming removed 3 bases from V and 2 bases from J; junction bases left unmatched: 7. The CDR3 sequence is CASSFPLGTSGGAYNEQFF. The CDR3 DNA sequence: TGTGCCAGCAGCTTTCCACTGGGGACTAGCGGGGGGGCCTACAATGAGCAGTTCTTC.

This clonotype occurred a few times. The chain joins TRBV9 to TRBJ2-1; the match to TRBD2 covers 9 bases. The junction had 10 bases not matched to a gene; V was cut back by 5 bases and J by 1 base. This CDR3 region has 17 residues. Germline CDR1 SGDLS, CDR2 YYNGEE. The CDR3 DNA sequence: TGTGCCAGCAGGAGTATTAGCGGGAGCAAGTCCTACAATGAGCAGTTCTTC. It yields the protein CASRSISGSKSYNEQFF.

This clonotype was detected only a few times. The chain couples TRBV13 to TRBJ2-2, with D perhaps matching TRBD2 (5 bases). V lost 4 bases and J 5 bases, leaving 14 bases between the germline ends. There are 15 residues in the CDR3. Per the germline V gene, CDR1 is PRHDT and CDR2 is FYEKMQ (reference sequence). This CDR3 reads CASSSLGLVTGELFF. CDR3 DNA: TGTGCCAGCAGCTCACTCGGACTTGTTACCGGGGAGCTGTTTTTT.

The rearrangement joins TRBV6-4 to TRBJ1-2; D uncertain. Germline values: CDR1 MRHNA, CDR2 SNTAGT. The CDR3 totals 14 residues. V lost 7 bases, J lost 4 bases, and 16 bases lay in between. The CDR3 sequence: CASTPFARSYGYTF. The CDR3 nucleotides are TGTGCCAGCACTCCTTTCGCGCGGAGCTATGGCTACACCTTC.

J is TRBJ2-7 and V is TRBV5-1, with 11 bases lining up with TRBD1. The J call may be in error: the DNA end matches TRBJ2-5 better. CDR3 length: 17 residues. Germline CDR1 is SGHRS and CDR2 is YFSETQ. The CDR3 region is CASSLGQGATAKETQYF. In DNA form, the CDR3 reads TGCGCCAGCAGCCTAGGACAGGGGGCGACCGCTAAGGAGACCCAGTACTTC.

The V and J genes are TRBV5-6 and TRBJ2-7, with D perhaps being TRBD1 or TRBD2 (5 bases each). Per germline, CDR1 SGHDT and CDR2 YYEEEE. This CDR3 has 15 residues. The V end lost 4 bases, the J end lost 3 bases, and 17 bases lay between the germline ends. CDR3 loop: CASSIRGPRLYEQYF. CDR3 sequence (DNA): TGTGCCAGCAGCATACGGGGACCAAGACTCTACGAGCAGTACTTC. Variable domain in full (rest from reference TRBV5-6 and TRBJ2-7): DAGVTQSPTHLIKTRGQQVTLRCSPKSGHDTVSWYQQALGQGPQFIFQYYEEEERQRGNFPDRFSGHQFPNYSSELNVNALLLGDSALYLCASSIRGPRLYEQYFGPGTRLTVT.

V is TRBV18 and J is TRBJ2-1, with TRBD2 matching 7 bases. The J call may be faulty, since TRBJ2-7 better matches the DNA end. CDR1 and CDR2 (germline): KGHSH, LQKENI. CDR3 length: 16 amino acids. DNA of the CDR3: TGTGCCAGCTCACCAAGACCTAGCGGCTCCTACAATGAGCAGTACTTC. This gives the protein CASSPRPSGSYNEQYF.

The chain uses TRBV6-1 and TRBJ1-3; the D is unclear. The length of the CDR3 is 14 residues. Deletions cut 8 bases from V and 0 bases from J, with 11 bases between. CDR1 and CDR2 from the germline V gene are MNHNS and SASEGT. The CDR3: CASGESSSGNTIYF. CDR3 bases: TGTGCCAGCGGGGAGTCTTCCTCTGGAAACACCATATATTTT.

Only a few counts were recorded for this clonotype. The V call is TRBV6-5, the J call TRBJ1-5, with D perhaps TRBD1 (6 bases). Germline V gene data show CDR1 as MNHEY and CDR2 as SVGAGI. The ends were cut back, 2 bases at V and 0 bases at J, with 17 bases in the middle. The CDR3 covers 18 residues. CDR3 amino acids: CASSYRTLGTFSNQPQHF. CDR3 DNA: TGTGCCAGCAGTTACCGGACCCTAGGGACATTTAGCAATCAGCCCCAGCATTTT.

This sequence joins TRBV29-1 and TRBJ2-1; no definite D call. The V end was cut by 6 bases, the J end by 8 bases, with 8 bases between. Germline loops: CDR1 SQVTM, CDR2 ANQGSEA. The CDR3 covers 10 residues. CDR3 nucleotides: TGCAGCGTGGGGTTTGATGAGCAGTTCTTC. Its protein is CSVGFDEQFF.

This clonotype has at least ten counts. This chain connects TRBV12-3 or TRBV12-4 to TRBJ2-7, with D possibly TRBD2 on 5 matching bases. With 5 bases removed from V and 5 bases from J, the gap between germline ends came to 7 bases. CDR3 length equals 11 residues. CDR3 amino acids: CASSTGDEQYF. DNA of the CDR3: TGTGCCAGCAGTACCGGGGACGAGCAGTACTTC.